This TCR beta chain was identified during a study of T-cell memory formation after mild COVID-19. The CDR3 contains 13 residues. V was shortened by 1 base and J by 11 bases, with 9 bases between the two germline ends. The germline CDR1 and CDR2 sequences are LGHNA and YSLEER. TCRdb fed the 5' RACE reads into MiXCR, producing one record per CDR3 protein. This table has 450,000 or so distinct CDR3 sequences, 20% appearing once. Sequenced: PBMCs or a T cell subset sorted from them (not recorded which). The chain has TRBV4-3 and TRBJ1-6, with D hard to call. The TCR comes from an adult woman who had mild COVID-19 (a few samples of this study predate the infection). Cell type and time point are not known. The CDR3 DNA reads as TGCGCCAGCAGCCAAGTCAGGCTCCCACCCCTCCACTTT. Protein sequence: CASSQVRLPPLHF.